One and the same sample provided the 9 T cell receptor beta chains below, sequenced in a study of blood T cell repertoires in COVID-19. Produced via immunoSEQ multiplex PCR; TCRdb's table is partial and in-frame only. The profile covers 190,000 or so clones, with around 85% appearing a single time and 9.8% taken by the ten largest. Material for sequencing was peripheral blood. The receptors were sampled from a woman aged 80 or over with acute or convalescent COVID-19.

The genes are TRBV7-9 and TRBJ2-7; D is uncertain. CDR3 length equals 15 residues. Trimming removed 2 bases from V and 1 base from J, with 12 bases in between. The germline gives CDR1 SEHNR, CDR2 FQNEAQ (reference sequence). The CDR3 coding sequence is TGTGCCAGCAGCTTATACGGTGTTCCTTCCTACGAGCAGTACTTC. Translation: CASSLYGVPSYEQYF.

V gene TRBV6-2 or TRBV6-3 combines with J gene TRBJ1-1; a weak D match, TRBD1 (5 bases). Trimming removed 4 bases from V and 1 base from J, with 10 bases in between. This CDR3 contains 14 residues. Per germline, CDR1 MNHEY and CDR2 SVGEGT. Here the CDR3 reads CASSWAGSNTEAFF. In DNA form, the CDR3 reads TGTGCCAGCAGTTGGGCAGGGTCGAACACTGAAGCTTTCTTT.

The V gene is TRBV2, the J gene TRBJ2-7; D might be TRBD1 (6 bases). V lost 6 bases and J 5 bases, leaving 20 bases between the germline ends. Germline V gene sequence: CDR1 SNHLY, CDR2 FYNNEI. The CDR3 spans 15 residues. The CDR3 reads CASSRQVPGAHEQYF. The CDR3 nucleotides read TGTGCCAGCAGCCGACAGGTTCCCGGGGCACACGAGCAGTACTTC.

This clone was counted once. This chain joins TRBV7-8 and TRBJ1-3; no clear D. This CDR3 is built from 16 residues. V was trimmed by 4 bases and J by 0 bases, leaving 13 bases between them. Germline V gene sequence: CDR1 SGHVS, CDR2 FQNEAQ. The CDR3: CASSSTSGFSGNTIYF. The CDR3 DNA reads as TGTGCCAGCAGCTCAACCAGCGGATTCTCTGGAAACACCATATATTTT. The full variable domain, in which reference TRBV7-8 and TRBJ1-3 provide the parts outside the CDR3, is GAGVSQSPRYKVAKRGQDVALRCDPISGHVSLFWYQQALGQGPEFLTYFQNEAQLDKSGLPSDRFFAERPEGSVSTLKIQRTQQEDSAVYLCASSSTSGFSGNTIYFGEGSWLTVV.

The J gene is TRBJ1-2, the V gene TRBV10-3, with 10 bases that match TRBD1. With V trimmed by 3 bases and J by 7 bases, 5 bases remained unmatched. Germline-derived CDR1 and CDR2 are ENHRY and SYGVKD. The CDR3 is 14 residues long. The CDR3 is CAISDDRGQGGYTF. For the CDR3, the DNA is TGTGCCATCAGTGATGACAGGGGGCAGGGTGGCTACACCTTC.

In DNA, the CDR3 is TGTGCCAGCAGCTTGGCAGGGAGGAGGAACACTGAAGCTTTCTTT. As protein: CASSLAGRRNTEAFF. V is TRBV7-8 and J is TRBJ1-1, with D possibly being TRBD1 (5 bases). The CDR3 is 15 residues long. Germline V gene lookup returns CDR1 SGHVS and CDR2 FQNEAQ. The V end lost 3 bases, the J end lost 1 base, and 12 bases lay between the germline ends.

The genes are TRBV14 and TRBJ1-1; 7 nucleotides agree with TRBD1. Trimming at V came to 1 base and at J to 5 bases, leaving 1 base not matched to a gene. Germline lookup yields CDR1 SGHDN and CDR2 FVKESK. The CDR3 sequence is 13 residues long. The CDR3 nucleotides are TGTGCCAGCAGCCAAGTCAGGGGGACTGAAGCTTTCTTT. This gives the protein CASSQVRGTEAFF.

The chain couples TRBV16 to TRBJ1-3; D gene ambiguous. Germline-derived CDR1 and CDR2 are KGHSY and FQNENV. The CDR3 spans 15 residues. The V end was cut by 0 bases, the J end by 4 bases, with 10 bases between. CDR3: CASSQSAGSGNTIYF. The CDR3 bases are TGTGCCAGCAGCCAATCGGCGGGGTCCGGAAACACCATATATTTT.

This chain connects TRBV5-1 to TRBJ1-2; 7 bases line up with TRBD1. V was pared by 3 bases and J by 4 bases, with 6 bases of the junction left unmatched. The CDR3 length is 14 residues. Germline V gene lookup returns CDR1 SGHRS and CDR2 YFSETQ. CDR3 DNA: TGCGCCAGCAGCTCGACCCAGGGGGGCTATGGCTACACCTTC. Protein sequence: CASSSTQGGYGYTF. The full variable domain, in which reference TRBV5-1 and TRBJ1-2 provide the parts outside the CDR3, is KAGVTQTPRYLIKTRGQQVTLSCSPISGHRSVSWYQQTPGQGLQFLFEYFSETQRNKGNFPGRFSGRQFSNSRSEMNVSTLELGDSALYLCASSSTQGGYGYTFGSGTRLTVV.